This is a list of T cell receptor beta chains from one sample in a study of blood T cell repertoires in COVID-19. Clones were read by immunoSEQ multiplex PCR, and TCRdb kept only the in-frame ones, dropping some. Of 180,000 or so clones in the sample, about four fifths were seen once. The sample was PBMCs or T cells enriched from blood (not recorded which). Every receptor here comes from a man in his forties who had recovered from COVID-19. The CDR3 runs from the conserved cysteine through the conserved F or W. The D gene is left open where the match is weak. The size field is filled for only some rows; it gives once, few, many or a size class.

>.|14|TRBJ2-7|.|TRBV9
CASSVENESYEQYF
TGTGCCAGCAGCGTAGAAAACGAGTCCTACGAGCAGTACTTC
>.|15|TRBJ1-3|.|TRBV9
CASSGPGQSGNTIYF
TGTGCCAGCAGCGGACCAGGGCAATCTGGAAACACCATATATTTT
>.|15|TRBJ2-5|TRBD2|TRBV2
CASRGLAGGGETQYF
TGTGCCAGCAGGGGACTAGCGGGGGGAGGGGAGACCCAGTACTTC
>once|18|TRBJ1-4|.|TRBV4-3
CASSQGSSRRGPSVELFF
TGCGCCAGCAGCCAAGGTAGTAGTCGGAGGGGACCCTCGGTGGAACTGTTTTTT
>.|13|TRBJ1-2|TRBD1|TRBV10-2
CASSEQGGSGYTF
TGCGCCAGCAGTGAACAGGGGGGCTCTGGCTACACCTTC
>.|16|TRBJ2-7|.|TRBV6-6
CASSYQGSPSLYEQYF
TGTGCCAGCAGTTATCAGGGGTCCCCCTCTCTCTACGAGCAGTACTTC
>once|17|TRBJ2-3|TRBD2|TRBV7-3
CASSLRTRGGLADTQYF
TGTGCCAGCAGCTTAAGGACGCGGGGGGGCCTCGCAGATACGCAGTATTTT
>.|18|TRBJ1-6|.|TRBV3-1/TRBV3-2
CASSRLPPPSSYNSPLHF
TGTGCCAGCAGCCGCCTCCCCCCCCCGAGCTCCTATAATTCACCCCTCCACTTT
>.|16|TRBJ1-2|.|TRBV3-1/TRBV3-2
CASSQVRGGSNYGYTF
TGTGCCAGCAGCCAAGTACGCGGGGGGTCTAACTATGGCTACACCTTC
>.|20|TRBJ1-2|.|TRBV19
CASSIAVLETVPKANYGYTF
TGTGCCAGTAGTATCGCTGTCTTGGAGACCGTCCCTAAAGCTAACTATGGCTACACCTTC
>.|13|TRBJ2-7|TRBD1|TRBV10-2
CASTKDRSYEQYF
TGCGCCAGCACGAAGGACAGGTCCTACGAGCAGTACTTC
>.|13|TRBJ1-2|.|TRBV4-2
CASSQAGDYGYTF
TGTGCCAGCAGCCAAGCAGGGGACTATGGCTACACCTTC
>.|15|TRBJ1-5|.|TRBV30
CAWSVSAASNQPQHF
TGTGCCTGGAGTGTAAGCGCTGCTAGCAATCAGCCCCAGCATTTT
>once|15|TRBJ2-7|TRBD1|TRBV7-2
CASSPLGQVSYEQYF
TGTGCCAGCAGCCCACTCGGACAGGTCTCCTACGAGCAGTACTTC
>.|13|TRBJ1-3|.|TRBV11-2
CASSLSTGNTIYF
TGTGCCAGCAGCTTATCCACTGGAAACACCATATATTTT
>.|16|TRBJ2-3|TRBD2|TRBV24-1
CATSDPGLAGTDTQYF
TGTGCCACCAGTGACCCGGGACTAGCGGGGACAGATACGCAGTATTTT
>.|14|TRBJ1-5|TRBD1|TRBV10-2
CASKGAPGNQPQHF
TGCGCCAGCAAGGGGGCCCCGGGCAATCAGCCCCAGCATTTT
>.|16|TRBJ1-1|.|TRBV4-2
CASSQGSSVQITEAFF
TGTGCCAGCAGCCAAGGATCCTCGGTACAGATCACTGAAGCTTTCTTT
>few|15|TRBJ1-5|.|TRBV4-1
CASSQGDVAGQPQHF
TGCGCCAGCAGCCAAGGGGACGTAGCGGGTCAGCCCCAGCATTTT
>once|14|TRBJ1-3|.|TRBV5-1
CASSLAGDGNTIYF
TGCGCCAGCAGCTTGGCAGGGGACGGAAACACCATATATTTT
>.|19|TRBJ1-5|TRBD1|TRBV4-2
CASSQELVGQGKISQPQHF
TGTGCCAGCAGCCAAGAATTAGTAGGACAGGGTAAGATCAGTCAGCCCCAGCATTTT
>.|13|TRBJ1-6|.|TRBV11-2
CAIGLGLHSPLHF
TGTGCCATTGGTCTGGGGCTTCATTCACCCCTCCACTTT
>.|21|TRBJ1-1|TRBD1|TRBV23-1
CASSQSITGGRDLGMNTEAFF
TGCGCCAGCAGTCAATCGATTACAGGGGGCCGGGATTTAGGCATGAACACTGAAGCTTTCTTT
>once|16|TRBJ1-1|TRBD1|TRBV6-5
CASSYRKGQMNTEAFF
TGTGCCAGCAGTTACCGAAAGGGACAGATGAACACTGAAGCTTTCTTT
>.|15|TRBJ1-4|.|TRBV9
CASSVDRGFNEKLFF
TGTGCCAGCAGCGTAGATCGCGGGTTTAATGAAAAACTGTTTTTT
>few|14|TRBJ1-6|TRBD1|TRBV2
CASRPGDSVSPLHF
TGTGCCAGCAGACCGGGGGACAGCGTTTCACCCCTCCACTTT
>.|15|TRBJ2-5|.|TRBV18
CASSPQRLGRGTQYF
TGTGCCAGCTCACCACAGAGACTGGGTCGCGGGACCCAGTACTTC